The clone carrying this T cell receptor (beta chain) occurred a few times. Profiled with immunoSEQ multiplex PCR; TCRdb holds only in-frame clones, not every one. This sample has around 100,000 clones, with roughly 88% found just once. The data are from a study of T cell responses to AZD1222 COVID-19 vaccine. CDR3 length: 13 amino acids. Trimming left V 2 bases short and J 7 bases short, with 6 bases between. CDR1 is SGHTA and CDR2 is FQGNSA in the germline V gene. This sequence originates from an adult in good health. The rearrangement uses TRBV7-2 and TRBJ1-6, with D perhaps TRBD1 (5 bases). The sample here was peripheral blood, taken on day 0 of AZD1222 vaccination. The CDR3 DNA sequence: TGTGCCAGCAGCTTACGACAGAATTCACCCCTCCACTTT. Residues: CASSLRQNSPLHF.